Presented here are 25 T cell receptor beta chains from one specimen sequenced in a study of cytomegalovirus exposure and HLA in healthy donors (dated 2017 in TCRdb). Receptors were amplified or captured by the immunoSEQ multiplex PCR assay. A mixture of 60 forward primers for TCR Vbeta segments and 13 reverse primers for TCR Jbeta segments was used in the multiplex PCR. TCRdb limited this immuneACCESS table to in-frame rearrangements with V and J called. A share of clones is missing; checked studies link under half to unresolved V genes, and the rest is unexplained. This sample is represented by about 130,000 clones; 80% of them were singletons. Jointly, the top ten make up roughly 4.2% of the sample. Sequencing was carried out using PBMCs. Receptor source: a middle-aged woman in good health and CMV-seronegative.

The chain links TRBV19 to TRBJ1-5; D ambiguous. Trimming stripped 4 bases from V and 0 bases from J, with 7 bases between. Germline CDR1 is LNHDA and CDR2 is SQIVND (reference sequence). This CDR3 comprises 14 residues. In DNA form, the CDR3 reads TGTGCCAGTAGTACCGTCCTTAGCAATCAGCCCCAGCATTTT. Translation gives CASSTVLSNQPQHF.

This chain links TRBV4-3 with TRBJ1-6; D possibly corresponds to TRBD1 (5 bases). This CDR3 region has 16 residues. The V gene lost 5 bases and the J gene lost 10 bases, with 21 bases spanning the gap. CDR1 is LGHNA and CDR2 is YSLEER in the germline V gene. This chain's CDR3 is CASSRNGPQGGSPLHF. CDR3 DNA sequence: TGCGCCAGCAGCAGGAACGGTCCCCAGGGAGGGTCACCCCTCCACTTT.

The V call is TRBV28, the J call TRBJ2-1; no reliable D call. V shed 3 bases and J shed 2 bases, with 14 bases lying between them. The CDR3 has 16 amino acids. Germline CDR1 MDHEN, CDR2 SYDVKM. CDR3 region: CASSFPLSEAYNEQFF. Here the CDR3 DNA reads TGTGCCAGCAGTTTCCCCCTGAGTGAGGCCTACAATGAGCAGTTCTTC.

The rearrangement joins TRBV11-1 to TRBJ1-3; D is unresolved. The CDR3 sequence is 15 residues long. V lost 5 bases and J lost 0, with 11 bases in between. Germline loops: CDR1 SGHAT, CDR2 FQDESV (reference sequence). The CDR3 sequence is CASSPGSASGNTIYF. The CDR3 DNA is TGTGCCAGCAGCCCGGGGAGCGCCTCTGGAAACACCATATATTTT.

The chain combines TRBV7-9 with TRBJ2-7, with a weak D call TRBD1 (6 bases). The V end lost 4 bases, the J end lost 2 bases, and 15 bases lay between the germline ends. The CDR3 sequence is 15 residues long. CDR1 is SEHNR and CDR2 is FQNEAQ in the germline V gene (reference sequence). The CDR3 region is CASSSDRNLTYEQYF. The DNA for the CDR3 is TGTGCCAGCAGCTCAGACAGGAATTTAACCTACGAGCAGTACTTC.

The chain uses TRBV13 and TRBJ2-1, with D possibly being TRBD1 (5 bases). The CDR3 covers 15 residues. Trimming removed 4 bases from V and 8 bases from J, with 18 bases in between. Germline loops: CDR1 PRHDT, CDR2 FYEKMQ (reference sequence). The CDR3 nucleotides read TGTGCCAGCAGCTCCCTAGGGGTGGGTGGAGATGAGCAGTTCTTC. Translated: CASSSLGVGGDEQFF.

The count of this clone is one. The J gene is TRBJ1-5, the V gene TRBV28, with 9 positions matching TRBD1. CDR3 length: 16 residues. Germline V CDR1 and CDR2: MDHEN, SYDVKM. The V segment lost 3 bases and the J segment 0 bases; nucleotides outside the gene matches: 3. The CDR3 nucleotides are TGTGCCAGCAGTTTGGGACAGGGATATAGCAATCAGCCCCAGCATTTT. It is translated as CASSLGQGYSNQPQHF.

Only a few counts were recorded for this clone. This chain uses TRBV28 with TRBJ1-5; TRBD1 might be the D (5 bases). Germline V CDR1 and CDR2: MDHEN, SYDVKM. The V gene lost 7 bases and the J gene lost 7 bases, with 14 bases spanning the gap. The CDR3 length is 13 residues. The CDR3 sequence is CASIRAGQQPQHF. Written as DNA, the CDR3 is TGTGCCAGCATTAGGGCAGGGCAGCAGCCCCAGCATTTT.

V gene TRBV28 combines with J gene TRBJ2-7; TRBD2 aligns across 12 bases. V shed 2 bases, J shed 5 bases, and the junction held 7 bases outside the gene matches. This CDR3 is 16 amino acids long. Looked up from germline, CDR1 is MDHEN and CDR2 is SYDVKM. The CDR3 loop reads CASSLTLAGGSHEQYF. The CDR3 region has the DNA TGTGCCAGCAGTTTAACTCTAGCGGGAGGGTCCCACGAGCAGTACTTC.

CDR3 sequence: CSVDPDRGSNEQFF. CDR3 nucleotides: TGCAGCGTTGACCCGGACAGGGGGTCGAATGAGCAGTTCTTC. The rearrangement links TRBV29-1 to TRBJ2-1, with TRBD1 identical over 10 bases. The germline V gene has CDR1 SQVTM and CDR2 ANQGSEA. The CDR3 totals 14 residues. J was trimmed by 7 bases and V by 3 bases; bases with no gene match: 6.

This sequence joins TRBV7-8 and TRBJ2-7; 10 positions agree with TRBD1. The CDR3 runs to 13 residues. Germline V gene sequence: CDR1 SGHVS, CDR2 FQNEAQ. V was pared by 4 bases and J by 4 bases, with 1 base of the junction left unmatched. CDR3 bases: TGTGCCAGCAGCTGGGACAGGGGTTACGAGCAGTACTTC. This translates into CASSWDRGYEQYF.

The gene calls are TRBV2 and TRBJ2-5; a possible D gene is TRBD1 (5 bases). Germline V lookup: CDR1 SNHLY, CDR2 FYNNEI. This CDR3 contains 15 residues. V was clipped by 5 bases and J by 0 bases, with 13 bases between them. The CDR3 nucleotides are TGTGCCAGCAGTCCAGGGTCGGTCAACCAAGAGACCCAGTACTTC. Encoded protein: CASSPGSVNQETQYF.

J is TRBJ2-5 and V is TRBV5-1; 7 bases are shared with TRBD2. The CDR3 has 14 amino acids. Unmatched junction bases numbered 2, after V lost 2 bases and J lost 1 base. The germline V gene has CDR1 SGHRS and CDR2 YFSETQ. The CDR3 protein is CASSFSGLQETQYF. Written as DNA, the CDR3 is TGCGCCAGCAGCTTTAGCGGGCTCCAAGAGACCCAGTACTTC.

The gene calls are TRBV28 and TRBJ1-5; 7 bases line up with TRBD1. Germline values: CDR1 MDHEN, CDR2 SYDVKM. The length of the CDR3 is 13 residues. J lost 4 bases, V lost 6 bases, and 3 bases had no gene match. CDR3 coding DNA: TGTGCCAGCAGGGGGACAGTTAATCAGCCCCAGCATTTT. Translating it yields CASRGTVNQPQHF.

V usage is TRBV5-3 and J usage is TRBJ2-3, with a possible D match to TRBD2 (6 bases). TRBV5-3 is an ORF; its function is uncertain. The V and J ends lost 0 bases and 1 base respectively, with 15 bases between them. This CDR3 contains 17 residues. CDR3: CARSLEVKRRGTDTQYF. The CDR3 DNA is TGTGCCAGAAGCTTGGAGGTGAAGCGGAGGGGCACAGATACGCAGTATTTT.

The chain is built from TRBV7-9 and TRBJ1-2; D is possibly TRBD1 (6 bases). The CDR3 is 12 amino acids. CDR1 and CDR2 from the germline V gene are SEHNR and FQNEAQ (reference sequence). The germline V and J ends were trimmed by 4 bases and 8 bases, with 11 bases remaining between them. As DNA, the CDR3 is TGTGCCAGCAGCTGGAACAGGGACGGCTACACCTTC. It encodes CASSWNRDGYTF.

J is TRBJ2-1 and V is TRBV9, with 9 nucleotides matching TRBD1. This CDR3 is built from 14 residues. Germline CDR1 reads SGDLS; CDR2 reads YYNGEE. The V and J ends lost 3 bases and 9 bases, in that order; junction bases with no gene match: 7. In DNA form, the CDR3 reads TGTGCCAGCAGCGAGAGGGGACAGGGTCGTGAGCAGTTCTTC. Translation: CASSERGQGREQFF.

V usage is TRBV27 and J usage is TRBJ2-7; 7 bases fit TRBD1. The length of the CDR3 is 15 residues. Germline V gene data show CDR1 as MNHEY and CDR2 as SMNVEV (reference sequence). Trimming took 5 bases from V and 0 from J; bases not matched to a gene: 7. The CDR3 spells CASSARQGSSYEQYF. In nucleotides, the CDR3 is TGTGCCAGCAGTGCCCGACAGGGTAGCTCCTACGAGCAGTACTTC.

V gene TRBV4-2 combines with J gene TRBJ2-3; 11 bases map to TRBD2. Germline values: CDR1 LGHNA, CDR2 YNFKEQ. The ends lost 2 bases at V and 0 bases at J; junction bases unmatched: 7. This CDR3 comprises 18 residues. The CDR3 DNA is TGTGCCAGCAGCCAAAGGGGACTAGCGGCTTCTAGCACAGATACGCAGTATTTT. Translating it yields CASSQRGLAASSTDTQYF.

The rearrangement uses TRBV4-1 and TRBJ1-5, with 7 positions matching TRBD1. Trimming removed 1 base from V and 13 bases from J; junction bases left unmatched: 13. CDR1 is MGHRA, CDR2 YSYEKL, per germline. The CDR3 is made up of 15 amino acids. The DNA for the CDR3 is TGCGCCAGCAGCCAAGCCGGGACAGTCGGGGACTCTCAGCATTTT. Translation gives CASSQAGTVGDSQHF.

The V call is TRBV5-1, the J call TRBJ2-1; weak D call: TRBD1 (6 bases). The CDR3 has 13 amino acids. Germline CDR1 reads SGHRS; CDR2 reads YFSETQ. V dropped 4 bases and J dropped 3 bases, with 8 bases sitting between them. The CDR3 sequence is CASSQDSYNEQFF. The CDR3 DNA reads as TGCGCCAGCAGCCAGGACAGCTACAATGAGCAGTTCTTC.

V gene TRBV5-4 combines with J gene TRBJ2-2; 15 positions agree with TRBD2. J was trimmed by 5 bases and V by 2 bases; bases with no gene match: 1. The CDR3 covers 16 residues. Germline V lookup: CDR1 SGHNT, CDR2 YYREEE (reference sequence). CDR3 residues: CASSFGLAGGTGELFF. CDR3 coding DNA: TGTGCCAGCAGCTTCGGACTAGCGGGGGGGACCGGGGAGCTGTTTTTT.

The chain uses TRBV7-9 and TRBJ1-1, with D possibly TRBD1 on 5 matching bases. Trimming left V 4 bases short and J 0 bases short, with 15 bases between. This CDR3 has 16 amino acids. CDR1 and CDR2 from the germline V gene are SEHNR and FQNEAQ (reference sequence). The CDR3 loop is CASSSTRTTVNTEAFF. The CDR3 bases are TGTGCCAGCAGCTCCACCCGCACGACAGTGAACACTGAAGCTTTCTTT. The variable domain in full, with the rest retrieved from reference TRBV7-9 and TRBJ1-1, is DTGVSQNPRHKITKRGQNVTFRCDPISEHNRLYWYRQTLGQGPEFLTYFQNEAQLEKSRLLSDRFSAERPKGSFSTLEIQRTEQGDSAMYLCASSSTRTTVNTEAFFGQGTRLTVV.

The chain has TRBV19 and TRBJ2-5; D is possibly TRBD2 (7 bases). The germline V gene has CDR1 LNHDA and CDR2 SQIVND (reference sequence). Trimming cost V 1 base and J 5 bases, with 11 bases left between them. The CDR3 loop spans 14 amino acids. In DNA form, the CDR3 reads TGTGCCAGTAGTATAGGGGGGGGCCGCGAGACCCAGTACTTC. This encodes CASSIGGGRETQYF. Looking up the rest from reference TRBV19 and TRBJ2-5 gives the full variable domain: DGGITQSPKYLFRKEGQNVTLSCEQNLNHDAMYWYRQDPGQGLRLIYYSQIVNDFQKGDIAEGYSVSREKKESFPLTVTSAQKNPTAFYLCASSIGGGRETQYFGPGTRLLVL.

The chain employs TRBV19 and TRBJ1-5, with unresolved D. CDR1 and CDR2 from the germline V gene are LNHDA and SQIVND (reference sequence). Trimming shortened V by 6 bases and J by 8 bases, and 14 bases separated the two germline ends. The CDR3 loop spans 13 amino acids. CDR3 protein: CASRLGQVEPQHF. In nucleotides, the CDR3 is TGTGCCAGTAGACTAGGGCAGGTTGAGCCCCAGCATTTT.